This TCR beta chain was recovered during a study of blood T cell repertoires in COVID-19. As for the study in general: Samples came from the United States, Italy and Spain, spanning acute and convalescent COVID-19. In each case, the material was cDNA or gDNA derived from T cells, B-cell-depleted T cells, or PBMCs.

The junction had 15 bases not matched to a gene; V was cut back by 6 bases and J by 7 bases. This CDR3 has 15 residues. Per the germline V gene, CDR1 is MDHEN and CDR2 is SYDVKM. In the study's own analysis: For nucleated cells, counts were estimated from reference gene primer amplification. Sequenced by immunoSEQ multiplex PCR; TCRdb stores in-frame clones only, minus some. The V and J calls and the clone size are those of that table, but D and trimming were determined from the DNA. This sample carries over 200,000 clones, 70% to 90% of them seen once, and the ten largest clones take around 0.7%. The sequencing input was peripheral blood. The chain uses TRBV28 and TRBJ2-7, with 7 bases aligning to TRBD1. The TCR comes from a human donor in a cohort sampled during active COVID-19. CDR3 amino acids: CASSIFRLTGREQYF. The CDR3 nucleotides read TGTGCCAGCAGCATCTTTAGATTGACAGGGCGGGAGCAGTACTTC.